The 13 T cell receptor beta chains in this list originate from one sample, sequenced in a study of regulatory T cells in long-lasting Graves disease. Time point meaning: persistent/refractory GD, antithyroid drugs over 5 years with positive TRAb. From PBMCs, RNA was extracted and then used to make the TCR library. Arm-PCR of CDR3 regions with iRepertoire HTBI primers generated TCR beta libraries. MiXCR, run by TCRdb on the multiplex PCR reads, gives a single entry per CDR3 protein. The repertoire holds 500,000 to 700,000 distinct CDR3 sequences, about 30% seen once, with about two fifths in the top ten. The sample consisted of peripheral blood mononuclear cells (PBMCs), taken when the disease was refractory, from a patient treated with antithyroid drugs. The origin of the receptors is a female donor with Graves disease.

The genes are TRBV12-3 or TRBV12-4 and TRBJ2-7; no clear D gene. Trimming took off 3 bases at V and 5 bases at J, with 14 bases between the two ends. The CDR3 loop spans 14 amino acids. CDR3 bases: TGTGCCAGCAGTTTGACCACAAGTTCTCACGAGCAGTACTTC. Its protein is CASSLTTSSHEQYF.

The chain joins TRBV15 to TRBJ1-1; 7 positions agree with TRBD1. The CDR3 runs 13 residues. In germline, CDR1 is LNHNV, CDR2 YYDKDF (reference sequence). V gave up 0 bases and J gave up 7 bases; unmatched junction bases: 2. The CDR3 is CATSREGGGEAFF. For the CDR3, the DNA is TGTGCCACCAGCAGAGAAGGGGGCGGTGAAGCTTTCTTT.

This clonotype has a handful of counts. The genes are TRBV20-1 and TRBJ1-1; D gene uncertain. The CDR3 spans 12 residues. The V gene's germline CDR1 is DFQATT and CDR2 SNEGSKA (reference sequence). V shed 3 bases and J shed 4 bases, with 9 bases lying between them. The CDR3 DNA is TGCAGTGCTAGCAGCGGAATCACTGAAGCTTTCTTT. It is translated as CSASSGITEAFF.

A remark on this clonotype: A much bigger clone sits one base away, suggesting this may be a read error. This chain joins TRBV6-1 and TRBJ1-5; 10 bases match TRBD1. The CDR3 spans 14 residues. Germline CDR1 MNHNS, CDR2 SASEGT. V trimming: 4 bases; J trimming: 6 bases; junction bases outside the gene matches: 3. The CDR3 is CASSAGTGVQPQHF. DNA of the CDR3: TGTGCCAGCAGTGCCGGGACAGGGGTTCAGCCCCAGCATTTT.

The sample holds a few counts of this clonotype. The rearrangement joins TRBV10-3 to TRBJ2-7; 12 bases map to TRBD2. V gave up 6 bases and J gave up 6 bases; unmatched junction bases: 12. Germline loops: CDR1 ENHRY, CDR2 SYGVKD. This CDR3 spans 16 amino acids. This CDR3 reads CAISRTDLAGGSEQYF. CDR3 DNA sequence: TGTGCCATCAGCCGGACAGATCTAGCGGGAGGGAGCGAGCAGTACTTC.

The chain has TRBV5-1 and TRBJ2-2; D is possibly TRBD2 (6 bases). The CDR3 totals 15 residues. Per germline, CDR1 SGHRS and CDR2 YFSETQ. Trimming cost V 2 bases and J 4 bases, with 12 bases left between them. The CDR3 is CASSFSGGVTGELFF. CDR3 DNA sequence: TGCGCCAGCAGCTTCTCGGGCGGGGTCACCGGGGAGCTGTTTTTT. Full variable domain (missing parts from reference TRBV5-1 and TRBJ2-2): KAGVTQTPRYLIKTRGQQVTLSCSPISGHRSVSWYQQTPGQGLQFLFEYFSETQRNKGNFPGRFSGRQFSNSRSEMNVSTLELGDSALYLCASSFSGGVTGELFFGEGSRLTVL.

V is TRBV19 and J is TRBJ1-1; D gene ambiguous. The CDR3 extends over 15 amino acids. Per germline, CDR1 LNHDA and CDR2 SQIVND (reference sequence). With 7 bases removed from V and 1 base from J, the gap between germline ends came to 16 bases. The CDR3 is CASTSSGPKNTEAFF. The CDR3 DNA is TGTGCCAGTACCAGTTCAGGACCTAAGAACACTGAAGCTTTCTTT. The full variable domain, with the rest looked up from reference TRBV19 and TRBJ1-1, is DGGITQSPKYLFRKEGQNVTLSCEQNLNHDAMYWYRQDPGQGLRLIYYSQIVNDFQKGDIAEGYSVSREKKESFPLTVTSAQKNPTAFYLCASTSSGPKNTEAFFGQGTRLTVV.

This rearrangement joins TRBV20-1 to TRBJ2-5, with a tentative D call TRBD1 (6 bases). V was shortened by 6 bases and J by 2 bases, with 13 bases between the two germline ends. In germline, CDR1 is DFQATT, CDR2 SNEGSKA (reference sequence). This CDR3 is built from 13 residues. CDR3 sequence: CSASDSPQETQYF. As DNA, the CDR3 is TGCAGTGCCTCGGACAGTCCTCAAGAGACCCAGTACTTC.

Comments on this clonotype: Germline is not matched at one junction end, which may reflect a read error. CDR3 sequence reads: CAGSEVRHLNTEAFF. The DNA for the CDR3 is TGTGCCGGCAGTGAAGTACGACACCTGAACACTGAAGCTTTCTTT. The rearrangement links TRBV6-1 to TRBJ1-1; no clear D gene. This CDR3 is built from 15 residues. Germline CDR1 reads MNHNS; CDR2 reads SASEGT.

This clonotype was counted between two and nine times. The rearrangement joins TRBV29-1 to TRBJ1-1; TRBD1 aligns across 7 bases. This CDR3 spans 13 amino acids. Germline V CDR1 and CDR2: SQVTM, ANQGSEA. With 2 bases clipped from V and 3 bases from J, the junction kept 3 bases outside the gene matches. This chain's CDR3 is CSVERGQDTEAFF. The CDR3 DNA sequence: TGCAGCGTTGAAAGGGGGCAGGACACTGAAGCTTTCTTT.

The chain links TRBV29-1 to TRBJ1-1; 9 positions match TRBD1. Trimming removed 4 bases from V and 7 bases from J; junction bases left unmatched: 13. This CDR3 spans 15 amino acids. Germline CDR1 SQVTM, CDR2 ANQGSEA. CDR3 DNA sequence: TGCAGCGTTGCCCCGGGACAGGGTTTATTAGGTGAAGCTTTCTTT. The encoded protein is CSVAPGQGLLGEAFF.

The chain carries TRBV10-3 and TRBJ1-4; tentatively, D is TRBD1 (5 bases). Per the germline V gene, CDR1 is ENHRY and CDR2 is SYGVKD. Between the trimmed V and J ends, which lost 7 bases and 4 bases, there was a span of 10 bases. The CDR3 sequence is 13 residues long. Here the CDR3 DNA reads TGTGCCATCAATGGGGGAAGTAATGAAAAACTGTTTTTT. Protein sequence: CAINGGSNEKLFF.

The V and J genes are TRBV12-3 or TRBV12-4 and TRBJ1-3; TRBD1 might be the D (6 bases). The CDR3 sequence is 14 residues long. The V end was cut by 4 bases, the J end by 8 bases, with 15 bases between. CDR3 loop: CASSYGGAGDTIYF. DNA for the CDR3: TGTGCCAGCAGTTATGGGGGCGCAGGGGACACCATATATTTT.